This TCR beta chain was identified in a study of T cell responses to AZD1222 COVID-19 vaccine. Data came from immunoSEQ multiplex PCR; TCRdb stores just in-frame clones and leaves some out. Of roughly 180,000 clones listed, 90% to 95% are singletons. Study results and limitations: Donors were chiefly white British, with a greater number of females, and clonal diversity was perhaps underestimated. Repertoires were collected only later (after the peak T cell response had occurred).

The CDR3 is 17 amino acids. Germline-derived CDR1 and CDR2 are SGHDT and YYEEEE. Trimming at V came to 0 bases and at J to 8 bases, leaving 13 bases not matched to a gene. About this clone itself: The antigen is unknown.

The input for sequencing was peripheral blood, taken 28 days after the second AZD1222 dose. The genes are TRBV5-6 and TRBJ2-1; 8 positions agree with TRBD2. The TCR comes from an adult who received the AZD1222 COVID-19 vaccine. The CDR3 sequence: CASSLALSSGTSHEQFF. In DNA form, the CDR3 reads TGTGCCAGCAGCTTGGCCCTAAGTAGCGGGACCTCGCATGAGCAGTTCTTC.